The following is a T cell receptor beta chain sequence with its context. This sample is part of a study of blood T cell repertoires in COVID-19. Assay used: immunoSEQ multiplex PCR; TCRdb lists only in-frame clones, some missing. The repertoire holds 30,000 or so clones, 80% to 90% seen once, with 20% to 25% in the top ten. The CDR3 is 17 residues long. V lost 5 bases and J 0 bases, leaving 14 bases between the germline ends. Germline-derived CDR1 and CDR2 are SGHTA and FQGNSA. The specimen was peripheral blood. This TCR was recovered from a human donor with active COVID-19. The donor label of this sample is uncertain. The chain combines TRBV7-2 with TRBJ1-6; TRBD1 might be the D (6 bases). CDR3 sequence (DNA): TGTGCCAGCAGCCAGAAGGGGGTCTACTCCTATAATTCACCCCTCCACTTT. This gives the protein CASSQKGVYSYNSPLHF. Full variable domain (rest looked up from reference TRBV7-2 and TRBJ1-6): GAGVSQSPSNKVTEKGKDVELRCDPISGHTALYWYRQSLGQGLEFLIYFQGNSAPDKSGLPSDRFSAERTGGSVSTLTIQRTQQEDSAVYLCASSQKGVYSYNSPLHFGNGTRLTVT.